The 25 T cell receptor beta chains below come from one sample, sequenced in a study of T cells in pancreatic ductal adenocarcinoma (dated by TCRdb to 2016 to 2017). The pancreatic ductal adenocarcinoma patients who were selected had gone through surgery without receiving any neoadjuvant therapy. Libraries were made using the immunoSEQ multiplex PCR assay. TCRdb re-hosts the immuneACCESS table, in-frame sequences only. Its copies lack some clones; in the studies checked, an unresolved V gene accounts for under half of them, and the cause for the rest is not known. The sample includes some 16,000 clones, with approximately 90% observed a single time. More than 15% of the sample belongs to the ten largest clones. Input material: PBMCs. These receptors were taken from a human donor with pancreatic ductal adenocarcinoma.

The chain uses TRBV9 and TRBJ1-2, with unresolved D. V lost 0 bases to trimming and J lost 1 base, with 13 bases between them. This CDR3 has 16 amino acids. CDR1 SGDLS and CDR2 YYNGEE come from the germline V gene. The CDR3 nucleotides are TGTGCCAGCAGCGTAGCTGCGGGGAGTTATAACTATGGCTACACCTTC. Translating gives CASSVAAGSYNYGYTF.

The chain combines TRBV19 with TRBJ1-6; D is unresolved. Germline V CDR1 and CDR2: LNHDA, SQIVND (reference sequence). Trimming left V 6 bases short and J 8 bases short, with 11 bases between. This CDR3 has 13 residues. CDR3 bases: TGTGCCAGTAGCCCATTTGTCGATTCACCCCTCCACTTT. Encoded protein: CASSPFVDSPLHF.

The J gene is TRBJ1-2, the V gene TRBV19, with TRBD1 identical over 8 bases. The CDR3 contains 12 residues. J lost 7 bases, V lost 5 bases, and 3 bases had no gene match. Germline assignment: CDR1 LNHDA and CDR2 SQIVND (reference sequence). The CDR3 reads CASSPGGGGYTF. The CDR3 DNA reads as TGTGCCAGTAGTCCAGGGGGCGGTGGCTACACCTTC.

The chain carries TRBV6-5 and TRBJ1-1, with TRBD1 as a possible D gene (6 bases). The V end lost 0 bases, the J end lost 9 bases, and 17 bases lay between the germline ends. This CDR3 has 15 residues. The germline gives CDR1 MNHEY, CDR2 SVGAGI. The chain's CDR3 is CASSYSKGGTSKAFF. CDR3 DNA: TGTGCCAGCAGTTACTCGAAGGGGGGGACTTCAAAAGCTTTCTTT.

This rearrangement joins TRBV30 to TRBJ2-7; 9 bases align to TRBD1. Germline V gene sequence: CDR1 GTSNPN, CDR2 SVGIG (reference sequence). The CDR3 runs to 13 residues. The junction had 1 base not matched to a gene; V was cut back by 1 base and J by 3 bases. The CDR3 DNA sequence: TGTGCCTGGAGTGAGGACAGGGGCTACGAGCAGTACTTC. Translation: CAWSEDRGYEQYF.

The V and J genes are TRBV2 and TRBJ1-5; 12 nucleotides match TRBD1. The trim removed 4 bases at V and 1 base at J, leaving 8 bases unmatched. In germline, CDR1 is SNHLY, CDR2 FYNNEI. The CDR3 covers 18 residues. CDR3 residues: CASSVGTGGAGSNQPQHF. The CDR3 nucleotides are TGTGCCAGCAGTGTTGGGACAGGGGGCGCAGGGAGCAATCAGCCCCAGCATTTT.

CDR3 region: CASSSRPGLAEGTQYF. The CDR3 DNA is TGTGCCAGCAGCTCTAGGCCGGGACTAGCGGAGGGGACGCAGTATTTT. The rearrangement links TRBV7-8 to TRBJ2-3; 11 bases align to TRBD2. The CDR3 length is 16 residues. Unmatched junction bases numbered 12, after V lost 4 bases and J lost 9 bases. Germline V lookup: CDR1 SGHVS, CDR2 FQNEAQ.

The rearrangement links TRBV2 to TRBJ2-7, with 8 nucleotides matching TRBD1. Germline values: CDR1 SNHLY, CDR2 FYNNEI. The V segment lost 1 base and the J segment 1 base; nucleotides outside the gene matches: 6. This CDR3 has 16 residues. In DNA, the CDR3 is TGTGCCAGCAGTGAAGGGCCGGGACAGGCTTCCTACGAGCAGTACTTC. It encodes CASSEGPGQASYEQYF.

This clone was counted between two and nine times. The V gene is TRBV7-8, the J gene TRBJ1-5; 9 bases are a match to TRBD1. J lost 3 bases, V lost 2 bases, and 5 bases had no gene match. This CDR3 has 16 residues. Germline V gives CDR1 SGHVS, CDR2 FQNEAQ. Here the CDR3 DNA reads TGTGCCAGCAGCTTAACAGGGGGCAGGGACAATCAGCCCCAGCATTTT. It yields the protein CASSLTGGRDNQPQHF.

The V call is TRBV6-5, the J call TRBJ1-1; 9 nucleotides match TRBD1. Germline V lookup: CDR1 MNHEY, CDR2 SVGAGI. This CDR3 has 12 residues. Trimming took 7 bases from V and 6 from J; bases not matched to a gene: 3. The CDR3 nucleotides read TGTGCCAGCAATGGACAGGGGTCTGAAGCTTTCTTT. Its translation: CASNGQGSEAFF.

This rearrangement joins TRBV10-3 to TRBJ1-1; 7 bases are a match to TRBD1. This CDR3 contains 14 residues. From germline, CDR1 is ENHRY and CDR2 SYGVKD. The junction had 2 bases not matched to a gene; V was cut back by 0 bases and J by 4 bases. The CDR3 nucleotides read TGTGCCATCAGTGAGTCGCAGGGGGGCACTGAAGCTTTCTTT. Amino acid sequence: CAISESQGGTEAFF.

This clone has only one observation. V usage is TRBV18 and J usage is TRBJ2-5; 8 bases align to TRBD1. The germline CDR1 and CDR2 sequences are KGHSH and LQKENI. The CDR3 is 15 residues long. J gave up 5 bases and V 4 bases, and 9 bases lay outside the gene matches. CDR3 protein: CASSLRGRGPETQYF. The CDR3 nucleotides read TGTGCCAGCTCACTTCGGGGCAGGGGGCCCGAGACCCAGTACTTC.

This chain joins TRBV4-3 and TRBJ2-3; TRBD1 matches at 8 bases. The trim removed 0 bases at V and 0 bases at J, leaving 5 bases unmatched. The germline V gene has CDR1 LGHNA and CDR2 YSLEER. This CDR3 spans 17 amino acids. The CDR3 region has the DNA TGCGCCAGCAGCCAAGATAGTGGACAGGGAAGCACAGATACGCAGTATTTT. Translated, it gives CASSQDSGQGSTDTQYF.

The table lists this clone with a count of one. The CDR3 here is CASSESTGTQHF. The CDR3 region has the DNA TGTGCCAGCAGTGAGAGCACCGGGACCCAGCATTTT. The V call is TRBV2, the J call TRBJ1-5; unclear D gene. V was clipped by 3 bases and J by 11 bases, with 11 bases between them. The CDR3 totals 12 residues. From germline, CDR1 is SNHLY and CDR2 FYNNEI.

This chain's CDR3 is CASSLGTSRSVDTQYF. CDR3 DNA: TGTGCCAGCAGCCTCGGGACCTCAAGGTCCGTAGATACGCAGTATTTT. The chain links TRBV5-5 to TRBJ2-3; D might be TRBD1 or TRBD2, each matching 5 bases. V shed 4 bases and J shed 5 bases, with 20 bases lying between them. Germline V gene lookup returns CDR1 SGHKS and CDR2 YYEKEE (reference sequence). CDR3 length: 16 residues.

V is TRBV4-1 and J is TRBJ2-2; 8 positions match TRBD1. This CDR3 contains 18 residues. V shed 4 bases and J 2 bases; nucleotides not matched to a gene: 12. Germline-derived CDR1 and CDR2 are MGHRA and YSYEKL. The CDR3 region is CASSRSVRGQGNTGELFF. CDR3 bases: TGCGCCAGCAGCCGTTCAGTGAGAGGACAGGGTAACACCGGGGAGCTGTTTTTT.

V is TRBV6-5 and J is TRBJ1-2, with D uncertain. V lost 0 bases and J lost 1, with 6 bases in between. Germline loops: CDR1 MNHEY, CDR2 SVGAGI. The CDR3 runs to 14 residues. Here the CDR3 reads CASSYSGSNYGYTF. Here the CDR3 DNA reads TGTGCCAGCAGTTACTCAGGGAGTAACTATGGCTACACCTTC.

In DNA, the CDR3 is TGTGCCAGTAGTCCCAGGAGGGCTAATGAAAAACTGTTTTTT. Its translation: CASSPRRANEKLFF. The gene calls are TRBV19 and TRBJ1-4; D remains ambiguous. CDR1 is LNHDA and CDR2 is SQIVND in the germline V gene (reference sequence). CDR3 length: 14 residues. V was trimmed by 5 bases and J by 3 bases, leaving 10 bases between them. The variable domain in full, completed from reference TRBV19 and TRBJ1-4, reads DGGITQSPKYLFRKEGQNVTLSCEQNLNHDAMYWYRQDPGQGLRLIYYSQIVNDFQKGDIAEGYSVSREKKESFPLTVTSAQKNPTAFYLCASSPRRANEKLFFGSGTQLSVL.

The rearrangement joins TRBV5-1 to TRBJ2-5; the D call may be TRBD1 or TRBD2 (6 bases each). This CDR3 has 16 amino acids. Germline CDR1 reads SGHRS; CDR2 reads YFSETQ. Trimming removed 0 bases from V and 1 base from J, with 13 bases in between. The CDR3 nucleotides read TGCGCCAGCAGCTTGGCCGGAGGGGGGAGCCAAGAGACCCAGTACTTC. It specifies CASSLAGGGSQETQYF.

J is TRBJ2-3 and V is TRBV15; 7 nucleotides agree with TRBD2. Germline loops: CDR1 LNHNV, CDR2 YYDKDF (reference sequence). The CDR3 is 17 residues long. The trim removed 3 bases at V and 1 base at J, leaving 10 bases unmatched. The CDR3 protein is CATSRPSFRGGTDTQYF. CDR3 coding DNA: TGTGCCACCAGCAGGCCGTCATTCCGGGGGGGCACAGATACGCAGTATTTT.

V usage is TRBV29-1 and J usage is TRBJ2-3, with 16 nucleotides matching TRBD2. Germline values: CDR1 SQVTM, CDR2 ANQGSEA. The junction had 6 bases not matched to a gene; V was cut back by 5 bases and J by 4 bases. The CDR3 has 16 residues. As DNA, the CDR3 is TGCAGCGTTATCGTGGGACTAGCGGGAGGGTCAGATACGCAGTATTTT. Protein product: CSVIVGLAGGSDTQYF.

This chain joins TRBV7-6 and TRBJ2-7, with 8 bases that match TRBD1. Per germline, CDR1 SGHVS and CDR2 FNYEAQ. The V segment lost 0 bases and the J segment 0 bases; nucleotides outside the gene matches: 4. This CDR3 comprises 16 residues. The CDR3 is CASSLAQGANSYEQYF. In nucleotides, the CDR3 is TGTGCCAGCAGCTTAGCGCAGGGGGCGAACTCCTACGAGCAGTACTTC. The variable domain in full, completed from reference TRBV7-6 and TRBJ2-7, reads GAGVSQSPRYKVTKRGQDVALRCDPISGHVSLYWYRQALGQGPEFLTYFNYEAQQDKSGLPNDRFSAERPEGSISTLTIQRTEQRDSAMYRCASSLAQGANSYEQYFGPGTRLTVT.

The rearrangement uses TRBV27 and TRBJ2-2; 16 positions agree with TRBD2. The V and J ends lost 2 bases and 4 bases, in that order; junction bases with no gene match: 7. Germline V lookup: CDR1 MNHEY, CDR2 SMNVEV (reference sequence). The CDR3 runs to 19 residues. CDR3 nucleotides: TGTGCCAGCAGTTTAACCGGGACTAGCGGGAGGGCCGTCACCGGGGAGCTGTTTTTT. Protein product: CASSLTGTSGRAVTGELFF.

This sequence joins TRBV29-1 and TRBJ2-7; possibly TRBD2 for D (5 bases). The V gene's germline CDR1 is SQVTM and CDR2 ANQGSEA. There are 17 residues in the CDR3. V lost 0 bases, J lost 5 bases, and 23 bases lay in between. In nucleotides, the CDR3 is TGCAGCGTTGAAGACCCCCTAGCTGGACCGAAGACGAACGAGCAGTACTTC. Its protein product is CSVEDPLAGPKTNEQYF.

This clone was picked up one time. The chain carries TRBV6-5 and TRBJ2-5; tentative D call: TRBD2 (7 bases). CDR3 length: 16 amino acids. Between the trimmed V and J ends, which lost 2 bases and 0 bases, there was a span of 13 bases. Germline CDR1 reads MNHEY; CDR2 reads SVGAGI. The CDR3 is CASSYGGALYQETQYF. The CDR3 bases are TGTGCCAGCAGTTACGGGGGGGCCCTGTACCAAGAGACCCAGTACTTC.